The source of this T cell receptor beta chain is a study of OX40 agonist ivuxolimab in advanced cancers. Whole-study context: Dosing consisted of intravenous ivuxolimab at 0.01 to 10 mg/kg every 2 weeks. Partial responses were observed in three patients, of whom one had hepatocellular carcinoma and two had cutaneous melanoma.

Samples were taken at baseline and on day 1 of cycles 4 and 7. The table came from immunoSEQ multiplex PCR; TCRdb's copy has only in-frame clones and leaves some out. The sample holds 37,000 or so clones, around 83% seen once. Study-wide findings and caveats: CD8+ T cells (on average) carried more expanded clones than CD4+ T cells.

On this clone itself: The antigen is unknown.

V was clipped by 2 bases and J by 6 bases; unmatched bases: 6. CDR1 is LGHNA and CDR2 is YNFKEQ in the germline V gene. This CDR3 spans 14 amino acids. The chain is built from TRBV4-2 and TRBJ1-1; 7 nucleotides match TRBD1. This TCR was sampled from an adult with an advanced solid tumor such as melanoma, head and neck, liver or kidney cancer. The specimen was CD4+ or CD8+ T cells sorted from blood, collected in a trial of the OX40 agonist ivuxolimab. The CDR3 region is CASSQPDREAEAFF. The CDR3 DNA reads TGTGCCAGCAGCCAACCAGACAGGGAAGCTGAAGCTTTCTTT.